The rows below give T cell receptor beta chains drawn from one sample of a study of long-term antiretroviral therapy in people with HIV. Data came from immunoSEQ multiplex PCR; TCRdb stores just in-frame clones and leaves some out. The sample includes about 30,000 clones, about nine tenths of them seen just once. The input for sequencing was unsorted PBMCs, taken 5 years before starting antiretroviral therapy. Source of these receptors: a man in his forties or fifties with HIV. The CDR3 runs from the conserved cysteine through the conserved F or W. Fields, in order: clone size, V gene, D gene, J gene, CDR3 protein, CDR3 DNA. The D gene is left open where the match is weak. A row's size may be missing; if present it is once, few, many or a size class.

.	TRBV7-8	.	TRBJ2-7	CASSLVVGYPSLNNEQYF	TGTGCCAGCAGCTTAGTGGTAGGGTATCCCTCACTAAACAACGAGCAGTACTTC
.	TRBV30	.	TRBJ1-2	CAWIRGARYIYGYTF	TGTGCCTGGATACGGGGGGCTAGATATATCTATGGCTACACCTTC
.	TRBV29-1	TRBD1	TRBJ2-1	CSVGATGVGEQFF	TGCAGCGTCGGAGCGACAGGGGTGGGCGAGCAGTTCTTC
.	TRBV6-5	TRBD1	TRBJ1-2	CASSRTGGNYGYTF	TGTGCCAGCAGTAGGACAGGGGGCAACTATGGCTACACCTTC
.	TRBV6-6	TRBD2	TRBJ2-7	CASSYSGRGGHYEQYF	TGTGCCAGCAGTTACTCAGGGCGGGGGGGCCACTACGAGCAGTACTTC
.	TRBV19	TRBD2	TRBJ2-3	CASSMGLAGGPSTDTQYF	TGTGCCAGTAGTATGGGACTAGCGGGGGGGCCAAGCACAGATACGCAGTATTTT
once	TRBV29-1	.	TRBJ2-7	CSVGDGRNGEQYF	TGCAGCGTTGGAGACGGGAGAAACGGCGAGCAGTACTTC
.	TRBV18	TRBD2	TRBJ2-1	CASSPALAGDEQFF	TGTGCCAGCTCACCAGCACTAGCGGGAGATGAGCAGTTCTTC
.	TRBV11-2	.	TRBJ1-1	CASSLQNTEAFF	TGTGCCAGCAGCCTTCAGAACACTGAAGCTTTCTTT
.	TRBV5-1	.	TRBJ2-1	CASSTHLATDSYNEQFF	TGCGCCAGCAGCACCCACCTAGCGACAGACTCCTACAATGAGCAGTTCTTC
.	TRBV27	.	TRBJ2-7	CASSRVPGTYEQYF	TGTGCCAGCAGCAGGGTCCCAGGGACCTACGAGCAGTACTTC
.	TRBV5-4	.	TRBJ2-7	CASSRPAKDSLSYEQYF	TGTGCCAGCAGCCGTCCTGCTAAGGACAGCCTCTCCTACGAGCAGTACTTC
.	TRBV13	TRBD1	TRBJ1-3	CASSLEGDRGPGNTIYF	TGTGCCAGCAGCTTAGAGGGGGACAGGGGGCCTGGAAACACCATATATTTT
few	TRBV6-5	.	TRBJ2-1	CASSTQLAAQFF	TGTGCCAGCAGTACCCAACTAGCCGCGCAGTTCTTC
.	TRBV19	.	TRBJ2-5	CASSIDSPGHYQETQYF	TGTGCCAGTAGTATAGATTCCCCAGGGCACTACCAAGAGACCCAGTACTTC
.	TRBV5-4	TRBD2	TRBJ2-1	CASSYRRTSDYNEQFF	TGTGCCAGCAGCTACCGGCGGACTAGCGACTACAATGAGCAGTTCTTC
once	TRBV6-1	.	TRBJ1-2	CASSSRGTVTYGYTF	TGTGCCAGCAGTTCCCGGGGCACAGTAACCTATGGCTACACCTTC
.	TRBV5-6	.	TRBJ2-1	CASSLPGVHNEQFF	TGTGCCAGCAGCTTGCCAGGAGTACACAATGAGCAGTTCTTC
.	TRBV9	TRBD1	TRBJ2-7	CASSPRGQGDEQYF	TGTGCCAGCAGCCCAAGGGGGCAGGGGGACGAGCAGTACTTC
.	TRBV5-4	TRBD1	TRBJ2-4	CASSAQGARQNIQYF	TGTGCCAGCAGCGCGCAGGGGGCGCGTCAAAACATTCAGTACTTC
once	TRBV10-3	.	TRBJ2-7	CAITLDSSYEQYF	TGTGCCATCACCTTAGACAGCTCCTACGAGCAGTACTTC
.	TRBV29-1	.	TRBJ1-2	CSVDRQNYGYTF	TGCAGCGTTGATAGGCAGAACTATGGCTACACCTTC
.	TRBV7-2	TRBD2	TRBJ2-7	CASSLDGGAYEQYF	TGTGCCAGCAGCTTAGACGGGGGGGCCTACGAGCAGTACTTC
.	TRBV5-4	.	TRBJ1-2	CASSSGGETVNYGYTF	TGTGCCAGCAGCTCGGGGGGTGAGACAGTTAACTATGGCTACACCTTC
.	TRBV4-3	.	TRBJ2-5	CASSQDTRETQYF	TGCGCCAGCAGCCAAGACACGCGAGAGACCCAGTACTTC
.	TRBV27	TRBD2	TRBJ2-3	CASSLSKGGRTDTQYF	TGTGCCAGCAGTTTATCGAAAGGCGGGAGAACAGATACGCAGTATTTT
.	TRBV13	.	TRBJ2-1	CASSSVPSTHVPSNEQFF	TGTGCCAGCAGCTCCGTCCCATCGACTCACGTTCCATCCAATGAGCAGTTCTTC
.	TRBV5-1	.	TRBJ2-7	CASSLGSSTSYEQYF	TGCGCCAGCAGTCTTGGTAGTTCGACCTCCTACGAGCAGTACTTC
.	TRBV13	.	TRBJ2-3	CASSLRSTDTQYF	TGTGCCAGCAGCTTACGGAGCACAGATACGCAGTATTTT
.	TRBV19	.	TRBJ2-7	CASSKRGGPHYEQYF	TGTGCCAGTAGCAAACGTGGGGGCCCACACTACGAGCAGTACTTC
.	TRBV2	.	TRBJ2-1	CASLATSPGNEQFF	TGTGCCAGCCTAGCGACCTCCCCGGGCAATGAGCAGTTCTTC
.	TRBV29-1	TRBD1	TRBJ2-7	CSARRTGGLHEQYF	TGCAGCGCGAGAAGGACAGGGGGTCTCCACGAGCAGTACTTC
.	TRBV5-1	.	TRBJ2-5	CASSLGPGGETQYF	TGCGCCAGCAGCTTGGGTCCCGGCGGAGAGACCCAGTACTTC
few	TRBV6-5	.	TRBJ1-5	CASSYVRGQPQHF	TGTGCCAGCAGTTACGTGCGGGGACAGCCCCAGCATTTT
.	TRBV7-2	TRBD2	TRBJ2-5	CASSLGLAGVRETQYF	TGTGCCAGCAGCTTAGGACTAGCGGGAGTACGGGAGACCCAGTACTTC
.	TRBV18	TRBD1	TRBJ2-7	CASSPIDRGAEQYF	TGTGCCAGCTCACCAATCGACAGGGGAGCCGAGCAGTACTTC
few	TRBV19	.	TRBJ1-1	CASSILDGTEAFF	TGTGCCAGTAGTATCCTCGACGGAACTGAAGCTTTCTTT
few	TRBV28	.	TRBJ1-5	CASTDVPGNQPQHF	TGTGCCAGCACCGATGTCCCGGGCAATCAGCCCCAGCATTTT
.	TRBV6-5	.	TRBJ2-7	CASSSQLAYWSYEQYF	TGTGCCAGCAGTTCCCAGCTAGCGTATTGGTCCTACGAGCAGTACTTC
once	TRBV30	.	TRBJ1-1	CAWNSEGMVTEAFF	TGTGCCTGGAATTCGGAGGGGATGGTCACTGAAGCTTTCTTT
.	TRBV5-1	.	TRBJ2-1	CASSPVLYNEQFF	TGCGCCAGCAGCCCGGTTCTCTACAATGAGCAGTTCTTC
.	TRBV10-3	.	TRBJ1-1	CAITGGTEAFF	TGTGCCATAACAGGAGGCACTGAAGCTTTCTTT
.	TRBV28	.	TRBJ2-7	CASSLPGDYDEQYF	TGTGCCAGCAGTTTACCAGGGGATTACGACGAGCAGTACTTC
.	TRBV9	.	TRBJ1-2	CASSVAPNSVVYGYTF	TGTGCCAGCAGCGTAGCCCCCAACTCCGTAGTCTATGGCTACACCTTC
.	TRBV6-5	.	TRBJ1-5	CASSYETPSNQPQHF	TGTGCCAGCAGTTACGAGACACCGAGCAATCAGCCCCAGCATTTT
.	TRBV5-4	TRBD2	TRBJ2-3	CASSPGLAGYTDTQYF	TGTGCCAGCAGCCCTGGACTAGCGGGATACACAGATACGCAGTATTTT
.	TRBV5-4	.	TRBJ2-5	CASSYYSGQETQYF	TGTGCCAGCAGCTACTATAGCGGACAAGAGACCCAGTACTTC
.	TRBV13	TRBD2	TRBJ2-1	CASSLALGGTNIRSSYNEQFF	TGTGCCAGCAGCTTAGCGCTAGGCGGGACTAACATTCGAAGCTCCTACAATGAGCAGTTCTTC
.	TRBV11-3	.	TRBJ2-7	CASSLDATTDEQYF	TGTGCCAGCAGCTTAGACGCGACAACGGACGAGCAGTACTTC